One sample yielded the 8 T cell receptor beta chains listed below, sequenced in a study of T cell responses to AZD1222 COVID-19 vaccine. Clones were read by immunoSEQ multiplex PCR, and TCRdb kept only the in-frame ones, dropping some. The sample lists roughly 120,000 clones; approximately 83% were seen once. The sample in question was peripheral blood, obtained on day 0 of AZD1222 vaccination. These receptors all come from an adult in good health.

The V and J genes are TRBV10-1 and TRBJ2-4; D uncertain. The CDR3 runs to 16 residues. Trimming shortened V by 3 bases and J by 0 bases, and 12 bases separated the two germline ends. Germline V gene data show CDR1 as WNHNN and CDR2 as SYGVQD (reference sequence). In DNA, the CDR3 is TGCGCCAGCAGTGATGAAAGACACTTAGCCAAAAACATTCAGTACTTC. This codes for CASSDERHLAKNIQYF.

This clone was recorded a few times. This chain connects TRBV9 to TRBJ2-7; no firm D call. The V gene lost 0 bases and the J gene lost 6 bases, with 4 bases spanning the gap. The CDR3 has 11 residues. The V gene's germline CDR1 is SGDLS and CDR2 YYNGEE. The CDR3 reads CASSVVGEQYF. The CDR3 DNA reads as TGTGCCAGCAGCGTAGTCGGCGAGCAGTACTTC.

CDR3 sequence reads: CAIQTGYEQYF. CDR3 nucleotides: TGTGCCATACAAACAGGGTACGAGCAGTACTTC. The V gene is TRBV10-3, the J gene TRBJ2-7; a weak D match, TRBD1 (6 bases). Germline V CDR1 and CDR2: ENHRY, SYGVKD. This CDR3 has 11 residues. V was pared by 9 bases and J by 4 bases, with 10 bases between.

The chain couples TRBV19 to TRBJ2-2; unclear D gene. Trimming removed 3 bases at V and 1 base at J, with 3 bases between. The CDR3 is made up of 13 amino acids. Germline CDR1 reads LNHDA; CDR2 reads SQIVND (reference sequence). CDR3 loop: CASSIQNTGELFF. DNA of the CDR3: TGTGCCAGTAGTATCCAGAACACCGGGGAGCTGTTTTTT.

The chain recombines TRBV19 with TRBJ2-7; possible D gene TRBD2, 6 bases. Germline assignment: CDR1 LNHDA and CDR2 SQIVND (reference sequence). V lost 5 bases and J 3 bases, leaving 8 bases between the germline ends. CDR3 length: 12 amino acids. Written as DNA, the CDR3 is TGTGCCAGTAGTCGGGGGAACTACGAGCAGTACTTC. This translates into CASSRGNYEQYF.

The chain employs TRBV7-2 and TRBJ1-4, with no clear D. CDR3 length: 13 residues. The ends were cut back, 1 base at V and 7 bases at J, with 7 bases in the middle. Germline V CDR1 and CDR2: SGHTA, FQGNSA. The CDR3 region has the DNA TGTGCCAGCAGCTTAGTAGGGCCTGAAAAACTGTTTTTT. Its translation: CASSLVGPEKLFF.

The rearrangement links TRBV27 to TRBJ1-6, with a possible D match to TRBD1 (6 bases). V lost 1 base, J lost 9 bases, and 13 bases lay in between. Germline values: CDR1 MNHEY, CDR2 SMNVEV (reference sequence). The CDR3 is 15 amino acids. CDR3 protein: CASSLYYREGSPLHF. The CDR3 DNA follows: TGTGCCAGCAGTTTATATTACAGGGAGGGTTCACCCCTCCACTTT.

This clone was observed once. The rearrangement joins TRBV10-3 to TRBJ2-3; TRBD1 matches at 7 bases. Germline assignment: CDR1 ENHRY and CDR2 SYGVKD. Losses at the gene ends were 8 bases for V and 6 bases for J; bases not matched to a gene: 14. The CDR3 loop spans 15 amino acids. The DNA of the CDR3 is TGTGCCATCTCCTCCGGGGACAGCCCAGCGGATACGCAGTATTTT. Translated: CAISSGDSPADTQYF.